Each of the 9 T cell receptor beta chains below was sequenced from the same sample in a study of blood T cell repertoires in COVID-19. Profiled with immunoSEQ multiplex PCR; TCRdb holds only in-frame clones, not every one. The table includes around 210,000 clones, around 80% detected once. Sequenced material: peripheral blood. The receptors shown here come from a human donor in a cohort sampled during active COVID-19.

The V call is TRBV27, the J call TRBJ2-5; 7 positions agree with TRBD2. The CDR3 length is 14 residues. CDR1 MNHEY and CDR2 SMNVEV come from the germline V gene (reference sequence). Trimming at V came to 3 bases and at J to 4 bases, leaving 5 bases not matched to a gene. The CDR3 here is CASSFRSGGETQYF. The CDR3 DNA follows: TGTGCCAGCAGTTTCAGGTCGGGAGGAGAGACCCAGTACTTC.

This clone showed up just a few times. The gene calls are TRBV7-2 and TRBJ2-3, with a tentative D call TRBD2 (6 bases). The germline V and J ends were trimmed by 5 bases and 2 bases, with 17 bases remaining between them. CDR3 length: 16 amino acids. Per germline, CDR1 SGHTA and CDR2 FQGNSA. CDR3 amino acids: CASSLYRDSPTDTQYF. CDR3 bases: TGTGCCAGCAGCCTTTACCGGGACTCTCCCACAGATACGCAGTATTTT.

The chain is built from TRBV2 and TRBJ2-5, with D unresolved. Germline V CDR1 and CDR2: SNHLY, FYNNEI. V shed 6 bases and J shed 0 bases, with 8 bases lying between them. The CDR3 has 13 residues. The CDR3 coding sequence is TGTGCCAGCAGCCCCAGGTACCAAGAGACCCAGTACTTC. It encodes CASSPRYQETQYF.

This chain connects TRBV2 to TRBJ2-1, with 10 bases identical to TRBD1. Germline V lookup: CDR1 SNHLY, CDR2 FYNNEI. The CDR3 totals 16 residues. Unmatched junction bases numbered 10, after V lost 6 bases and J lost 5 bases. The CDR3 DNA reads TGTGCCAGCAGATTTAGACAGGGGGCATCGAACAATGAGCAGTTCTTC. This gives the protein CASRFRQGASNNEQFF.

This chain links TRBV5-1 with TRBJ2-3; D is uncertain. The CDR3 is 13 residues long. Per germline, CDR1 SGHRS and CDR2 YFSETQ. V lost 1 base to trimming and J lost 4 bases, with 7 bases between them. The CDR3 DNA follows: TGCGCCAGCAGCTTGACTGGGCCAGATACGCAGTATTTT. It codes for CASSLTGPDTQYF.

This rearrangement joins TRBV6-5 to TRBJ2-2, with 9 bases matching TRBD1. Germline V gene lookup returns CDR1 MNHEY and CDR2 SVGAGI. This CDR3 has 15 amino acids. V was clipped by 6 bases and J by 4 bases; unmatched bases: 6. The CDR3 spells CASSHGTGTTGELFF. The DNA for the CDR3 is TGTGCCAGCAGCCACGGGACAGGGACCACCGGGGAGCTGTTTTTT.

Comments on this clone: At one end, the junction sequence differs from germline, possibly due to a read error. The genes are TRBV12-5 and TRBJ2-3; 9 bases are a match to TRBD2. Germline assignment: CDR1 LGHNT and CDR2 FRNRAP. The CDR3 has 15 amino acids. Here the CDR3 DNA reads TGTGCTAGTGGATTGGGGTCTAGCGGGACCGATACGCAGTATTTT. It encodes CASGLGSSGTDTQYF.

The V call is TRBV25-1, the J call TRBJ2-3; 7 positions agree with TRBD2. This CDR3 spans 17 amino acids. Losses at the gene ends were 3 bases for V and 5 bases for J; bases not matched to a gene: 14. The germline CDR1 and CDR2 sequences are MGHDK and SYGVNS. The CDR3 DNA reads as TGTGCCAGCAGTGACACCACTCCCGGACTAGATCTAGATACGCAGTATTTT. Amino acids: CASSDTTPGLDLDTQYF. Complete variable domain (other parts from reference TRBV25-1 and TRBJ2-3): EADIYQTPRYLVIGTGKKITLECSQTMGHDKMYWYQQDPGMELHLIHYSYGVNSTEKGDLSSESTVSRIRTEHFPLTLESARPSHTSQYLCASSDTTPGLDLDTQYFGPGTRLTVL.

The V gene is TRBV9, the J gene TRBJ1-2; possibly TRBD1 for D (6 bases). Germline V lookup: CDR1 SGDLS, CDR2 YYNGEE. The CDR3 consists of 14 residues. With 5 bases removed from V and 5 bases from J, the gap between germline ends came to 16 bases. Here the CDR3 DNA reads TGTGCCAGCAGACCCTCCGGGACACAGTATGGCTACACCTTC. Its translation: CASRPSGTQYGYTF.